Below are 24 T cell receptor beta chains sequenced from a single sample in a study of blood T cell repertoires in COVID-19. TCRdb keeps only in-frame clones here, not all; method: immunoSEQ multiplex PCR. The data contain 200,000 to 250,000 clones, around four fifths of them singletons. Input material: peripheral blood. The receptors come from a woman aged 80 or over with COVID-19, enrolled during active disease.

The V gene is TRBV20-1, the J gene TRBJ2-5; D ambiguous. The ends were cut back, 3 bases at V and 4 bases at J, with 15 bases in the middle. Per germline, CDR1 DFQATT and CDR2 SNEGSKA (reference sequence). This CDR3 region has 14 residues. Here the CDR3 reads CSASQPGGVETQYF. The CDR3 bases are TGCAGTGCTAGTCAGCCGGGTGGTGTAGAGACCCAGTACTTC.

The chain combines TRBV2 with TRBJ1-2; D unclear. Germline V CDR1 and CDR2: SNHLY, FYNNEI. The length of the CDR3 is 13 residues. Trimming stripped 7 bases from V and 0 bases from J, with 9 bases between. CDR3 region: CASKTRANYGYTF. In DNA form, the CDR3 reads TGTGCCAGCAAGACCCGGGCTAACTATGGCTACACCTTC.

V usage is TRBV7-2 and J usage is TRBJ2-1, with TRBD2 as a possible D gene (6 bases). This CDR3 is 15 amino acids long. From germline, CDR1 is SGHTA and CDR2 FQGNSA. Trimming stripped 1 base from V and 6 bases from J, with 13 bases between. The CDR3 DNA sequence: TGTGCCAGCAGCTTAGGGCCAGCTAGCGCCAATGAGCAGTTCTTC. This encodes CASSLGPASANEQFF.

This clone was counted between two and nine times. The chain has TRBV10-3 and TRBJ1-5; the D is unclear. Germline V gene data show CDR1 as ENHRY and CDR2 as SYGVKD. This CDR3 region has 14 residues. V was shortened by 5 bases and J by 4 bases, with 12 bases between the two germline ends. CDR3 DNA sequence: TGTGCCATCAGTCAGGCACAAATTAATCAGCCCCAGCATTTT. Translated: CAISQAQINQPQHF.

V gene TRBV24-1 combines with J gene TRBJ1-1; D gene unclear. V lost 3 bases and J 5 bases, leaving 6 bases between the germline ends. CDR1 is KGHDR, CDR2 SFDVKD, per germline. The CDR3 is 12 residues long. The CDR3, as DNA: TGTGCCACCAGTGATCCCCTTACTGAAGCTTTCTTT. It translates to CATSDPLTEAFF.

The chain has TRBV28 and TRBJ1-1; unclear D gene. The CDR3 loop spans 15 amino acids. Germline V CDR1 and CDR2: MDHEN, SYDVKM. The V end lost 4 bases, the J end lost 4 bases, and 16 bases lay between the germline ends. The DNA of the CDR3 is TGTGCCAGCAGTTCCCGGGTCAGCCCCCTCACTGAAGCTTTCTTT. It yields the protein CASSSRVSPLTEAFF.

The chain combines TRBV6-2 or TRBV6-3 with TRBJ2-5, with no clear D. The germline gives CDR1 MNHEY, CDR2 SVGEGT. This CDR3 has 13 residues. Trimming pared 5 bases from V and 0 bases from J, leaving 7 bases between. CDR3 bases: TGTGCCAGCAGTAATCTGTACCAAGAGACCCAGTACTTC. Its translation: CASSNLYQETQYF.

The genes are TRBV21-1 and TRBJ2-7; the DNA was not used to check the table's D call, TRBD1. TRBV21-1 is deemed a pseudogene. CDR3 size: 14 residues. CDR3 loop: CASSPRGGSYEQYV. CDR3 nucleotides: TGTGCCAGCAGCCCCCGAGGGGGATCCTACGAGCAGTACGTC.

This clone has more than one count but fewer than ten. The chain is built from TRBV5-4 and TRBJ1-2; D is undetermined. Trimming took off 0 bases at V and 4 bases at J, with 13 bases between the two ends. This CDR3 has 15 residues. In germline, CDR1 is SGHNT, CDR2 YYREEE (reference sequence). The CDR3 coding sequence is TGTGCCAGCAGCTTGGATCGGGATATAGCCTATGGCTACACCTTC. Protein product: CASSLDRDIAYGYTF.

The chain combines TRBV7-9 with TRBJ1-4; no clear D. The CDR3 spans 15 residues. Germline CDR1 is SEHNR and CDR2 is FQNEAQ (reference sequence). V gave up 5 bases and J gave up 8 bases, with 18 bases separating them. The CDR3 spells CASSPWGAGGEKLFF. The CDR3 bases are TGTGCCAGCAGCCCCTGGGGTGCAGGAGGGGAAAAACTGTTTTTT.

The gene calls are TRBV6-2 or TRBV6-3 and TRBJ2-7; a weak D match, TRBD1 (7 bases). Trimming left V 5 bases short and J 3 bases short, with 14 bases between. The CDR3 has 14 residues. CDR1 is MNHEY, CDR2 SVGEGT, per germline. The CDR3 bases are TGTGCCAGCAGTGGCGGGACAGTAAACTACGAGCAGTACTTC. This sequence encodes CASSGGTVNYEQYF.

The V gene is TRBV28, the J gene TRBJ1-2; tentative D call: TRBD1 (6 bases). The germline CDR1 and CDR2 sequences are MDHEN and SYDVKM. Trimming cost V 6 bases and J 6 bases, with 17 bases left between them. This CDR3 region has 14 residues. CDR3 loop: CASRASGAIHGYTF. DNA for the CDR3: TGTGCCAGCAGAGCTTCAGGGGCTATCCATGGCTACACCTTC.

In nucleotides, the CDR3 is TGTGCCAGCAGACCTAAGTGGACAGGGCATAATTCACCCCTCCACTTT. Translation gives CASRPKWTGHNSPLHF. The chain uses TRBV3-1 (or the pseudogene TRBV3-2) and TRBJ1-6; 8 bases fit TRBD1. Trimming at V came to 6 bases and at J to 5 bases, leaving 9 bases not matched to a gene. CDR3 length equals 16 residues. CDR1 LGHDT and CDR2 YNNKEL come from the germline V gene (reference sequence).

The V gene is TRBV7-9, the J gene TRBJ1-2; D is possibly TRBD1 (6 bases). Trimming removed 4 bases from V and 3 bases from J, with 12 bases in between. Germline V lookup: CDR1 SEHNR, CDR2 FQNEAQ (reference sequence). This CDR3 is 14 amino acids long. The CDR3, as DNA: TGTGCCAGCAGCTCTAACAGGGTCGACTATGGCTACACCTTC. Amino acids: CASSSNRVDYGYTF.

The rearrangement uses TRBV6-1 and TRBJ1-5, with 8 bases matching TRBD1. Germline CDR1 MNHNS, CDR2 SASEGT. The CDR3 covers 16 residues. J lost 2 bases, V lost 0 bases, and 3 bases had no gene match. The CDR3 is CASSEASTGGNQPQHF. The CDR3 nucleotides read TGTGCCAGCAGTGAAGCTTCGACAGGGGGCAATCAGCCCCAGCATTTT.

The gene calls are TRBV29-1 and TRBJ2-3, with D uncertain. The CDR3 has 10 amino acids. V dropped 3 bases and J dropped 15 bases, with 13 bases sitting between them. Germline V gives CDR1 SQVTM, CDR2 ANQGSEA. CDR3 amino acids: CSVDWAPSYF. DNA of the CDR3: TGCAGCGTTGATTGGGCTCCGTCCTATTTT.

The chain combines TRBV11-2 with TRBJ2-4; 9 bases line up with TRBD2. Looked up from germline, CDR1 is SGHAT and CDR2 is FQNNGV. CDR3 length: 19 residues. Germline trimming cut 4 bases from V and 3 bases from J; bases unmatched to any gene: 16. In DNA form, the CDR3 reads TGTGCCAGCAGCTGGGATAGCGGGGGAGCGGACCAGGGCAAAAACATTCAGTACTTC. Translation gives CASSWDSGGADQGKNIQYF.

The chain links TRBV29-1 to TRBJ1-1; D gene uncertain. This CDR3 spans 14 amino acids. V lost 7 bases, J lost 4 bases, and 19 bases lay in between. CDR1 and CDR2 (germline): SQVTM, ANQGSEA. The CDR3 region is CSATPFDGSTEAFF. For the CDR3, the DNA is TGCAGCGCTACGCCATTCGACGGGAGCACTGAAGCTTTCTTT.

This chain uses TRBV6-5 with TRBJ1-5, with 9 nucleotides matching TRBD1. Germline trimming cut 7 bases from V and 3 bases from J; bases unmatched to any gene: 7. The germline V gene has CDR1 MNHEY and CDR2 SVGAGI. The CDR3 has 15 residues. The CDR3 here is CASTATGGTNQPQHF. The CDR3 DNA sequence: TGTGCCAGCACCGCGACAGGGGGGACCAATCAGCCCCAGCATTTT.

The chain couples TRBV7-9 to TRBJ1-3, with D perhaps matching TRBD1 (5 bases). Germline CDR1 is SEHNR and CDR2 is FQNEAQ (reference sequence). Between the trimmed V and J ends, which lost 0 bases and 2 bases, there was a span of 11 bases. The CDR3 length is 16 residues. The CDR3 region is CASSLAGGAPGNTIYF. The DNA for the CDR3 is TGTGCCAGCAGCTTAGCGGGTGGGGCCCCTGGAAACACCATATATTTT.

This chain connects TRBV6-5 to TRBJ1-1; maybe TRBD1 (6 bases). Per germline, CDR1 MNHEY and CDR2 SVGAGI. Trimming removed 8 bases at V and 0 bases at J, with 16 bases between. The CDR3 totals 15 residues. As DNA, the CDR3 is TGTGCCAGCTTCGGAGGACAGCTGTTGAACACTGAAGCTTTCTTT. This encodes CASFGGQLLNTEAFF.

The rearrangement uses TRBV4-1 and TRBJ1-2, with D possibly matching TRBD1 (5 bases). V gave up 6 bases and J gave up 4 bases, with 12 bases separating them. Looked up from germline, CDR1 is MGHRA and CDR2 is YSYEKL. The CDR3 extends over 13 amino acids. The CDR3 is CASRDSVGYGYTF. The CDR3 DNA follows: TGCGCCAGCAGAGACAGTGTCGGCTATGGCTACACCTTC.

This chain joins TRBV28 and TRBJ2-1; 10 nucleotides agree with TRBD1. CDR3 length: 14 residues. Unmatched junction bases numbered 8, after V lost 6 bases and J lost 9 bases. The germline gives CDR1 MDHEN, CDR2 SYDVKM. This CDR3 reads CASRGDRGWGEQFF. The CDR3 coding sequence is TGTGCCAGCAGGGGGGACAGGGGCTGGGGTGAGCAGTTCTTC.

CDR3 protein: CASSEPWPGELFF. Written as DNA, the CDR3 is TGTGCCAGCAGTGAACCGTGGCCCGGGGAGCTGTTTTTT. The chain employs TRBV2 and TRBJ2-2; no firm D call. Germline CDR1 is SNHLY and CDR2 is FYNNEI. V dropped 2 bases and J dropped 6 bases, with 7 bases sitting between them. This CDR3 is 13 amino acids long.